The 19 T cell receptor beta chains in this list originate from one sample, sequenced in a study of cytomegalovirus exposure and HLA in healthy donors. PCR employed 60 Vbeta and 13 Jbeta primers. Measured with immunoSEQ multiplex PCR; TCRdb has only the in-frame clones, and not every one. The table has 60,000 to 70,000 clones, 70% to 80% seen once. The specimen was PBMCs. Every receptor here comes from a man in his forties or fifties in good health and CMV-seronegative.

The V and J genes are TRBV27 and TRBJ2-7; a possible D gene is TRBD2 (5 bases). Per germline, CDR1 MNHEY and CDR2 SMNVEV (reference sequence). The CDR3 spans 15 residues. V dropped 2 bases and J dropped 1 base, with 12 bases sitting between them. The CDR3 DNA sequence: TGTGCCAGCAGTTTACAGACTACAGCGTCCTACGAGCAGTACTTC. Its translation is CASSLQTTASYEQYF.

The chain recombines TRBV6-5 with TRBJ2-5, with unresolved D. The J call is doubtful: the DNA matches TRBJ2-7 better. The CDR3 covers 15 residues. Germline V gene lookup returns CDR1 MNHEY and CDR2 SVGAGI. The CDR3 is CASSYSGSGDYEQYF. CDR3 bases: TGTGCCAGCAGTTACTCTGGCAGTGGGGACTACGAGCAGTACTTC.

This clone was detected only a few times. The V and J genes are TRBV28 and TRBJ2-6, with TRBD1 identical over 7 bases. The J segment lost 0 bases and the V segment lost 1 base, leaving 9 bases of the junction unmatched. CDR1 is MDHEN, CDR2 SYDVKM, per germline. CDR3 size: 19 residues. CDR3 nucleotide sequence: TGTGCCAGCAGTTTATCCCCATCAGGGGGTGGCTCTGGGGCCAACGTCCTGACTTTC. It encodes CASSLSPSGGGSGANVLTF.

This clone was detected only a few times. The V and J genes are TRBV30 and TRBJ2-7; D is possibly TRBD2 (6 bases). Trimming took 2 bases from V and 0 from J, leaving 17 bases between them. The CDR3 contains 16 residues. Germline CDR1 GTSNPN, CDR2 SVGIG (reference sequence). CDR3 region: CAWSRPGELYSYEQYF. CDR3 nucleotide sequence: TGTGCCTGGAGTAGGCCGGGGGAATTATACTCCTACGAGCAGTACTTC.

This clone was counted once. J is TRBJ1-5 and V is TRBV2, with 7 bases aligning to TRBD1. From germline, CDR1 is SNHLY and CDR2 FYNNEI. This CDR3 spans 14 amino acids. V was clipped by 6 bases and J by 6 bases; unmatched bases: 8. CDR3 in amino acids: CASSENRGSQPQHF. In DNA, the CDR3 is TGTGCCAGCAGCGAGAACAGGGGCTCTCAGCCCCAGCATTTT.

V gene TRBV30 combines with J gene TRBJ1-4, with D uncertain. Per germline, CDR1 GTSNPN and CDR2 SVGIG (reference sequence). CDR3 length: 11 amino acids. The V gene lost 2 bases and the J gene lost 7 bases, with 5 bases spanning the gap. CDR3 residues: CAWSISEKLFF. The CDR3 DNA sequence: TGTGCCTGGAGTATCTCTGAAAAACTGTTTTTT.

This chain connects TRBV2 to TRBJ1-3, with 9 bases matching TRBD1. The V and J ends lost 6 bases and 4 bases, in that order; junction bases with no gene match: 4. This CDR3 is built from 14 residues. Per the germline V gene, CDR1 is SNHLY and CDR2 is FYNNEI. CDR3 sequence (DNA): TGTGCCAGCAGAAGGGACAGGGCGGGAAACACCATATATTTT. Encoded protein: CASRRDRAGNTIYF.

The V and J genes are TRBV5-1 and TRBJ2-3; 8 nucleotides line up with TRBD2. The CDR3 sequence is 14 residues long. Germline CDR1 is SGHRS and CDR2 is YFSETQ. After removal of 6 bases from V and 3 bases from J, the junction contained 6 bases not matched to a gene. The CDR3 DNA reads as TGCGCCAGCACCCGGGAGGGCCTGACAGATACGCAGTATTTT. Amino acids: CASTREGLTDTQYF. Using reference TRBV5-1 and TRBJ2-3 for the parts outside the CDR3, the full variable domain is KAGVTQTPRYLIKTRGQQVTLSCSPISGHRSVSWYQQTPGQGLQFLFEYFSETQRNKGNFPGRFSGRQFSNSRSEMNVSTLELGDSALYLCASTREGLTDTQYFGPGTRLTVL.

The chain employs TRBV14 and TRBJ2-5; 11 nucleotides line up with TRBD1. The length of the CDR3 is 15 residues. Germline V gives CDR1 SGHDN, CDR2 FVKESK. V shed 4 bases, J shed 5 bases, and the junction held 6 bases outside the gene matches. In DNA, the CDR3 is TGTGCCAGCAGCCCGTCGGACAGGGGGCGGGAGACCCAGTACTTC. Translating gives CASSPSDRGRETQYF.

The V call is TRBV4-1, the J call TRBJ2-2, with 9 bases fitting TRBD1. The V gene's germline CDR1 is MGHRA and CDR2 YSYEKL. J gave up 3 bases and V 0 bases, and 5 bases lay outside the gene matches. The CDR3 loop spans 17 amino acids. Here the CDR3 reads CASSQDWTGADTGELFF. The CDR3 coding sequence is TGCGCCAGCAGCCAAGATTGGACAGGGGCCGACACCGGGGAGCTGTTTTTT.

In this sample, this clone turned up once. CDR3 DNA: TGTGCCACCAGCAGAGATAATAGCGGAAGCTCCTACGAGCAGTACTTC. Translation: CATSRDNSGSSYEQYF. The rearrangement links TRBV15 to TRBJ2-7; TRBD2 might be the D (6 bases). Between the trimmed V and J ends, which lost 0 bases and 0 bases, there was a span of 12 bases. Germline lookup yields CDR1 LNHNV and CDR2 YYDKDF (reference sequence). This CDR3 region has 16 residues.

The DNA for the CDR3 is TGTGCCAGCAGTTGGACAGGGGCCGCAAACATTCAGTACTTC. It codes for CASSWTGAANIQYF. The chain couples TRBV28 to TRBJ2-4; TRBD1 matches 9 bases. CDR1 MDHEN and CDR2 SYDVKM come from the germline V gene. The V and J ends lost 4 bases and 6 bases, in that order; junction bases with no gene match: 4. There are 14 residues in the CDR3.

Here the CDR3 reads CASRIGTSGSYNEQFF. In DNA form, the CDR3 reads TGCGCCAGCAGGATAGGGACTAGCGGCTCCTACAATGAGCAGTTCTTC. The rearrangement links TRBV5-1 to TRBJ2-1; TRBD2 aligns across 11 bases. The V gene end was trimmed by 5 bases and the J gene end by 0 bases; junction bases not matched to a gene: 4. Germline assignment: CDR1 SGHRS and CDR2 YFSETQ. This CDR3 is 16 amino acids long.

This CDR3 reads CASSERGTGSYEQYF. CDR3 nucleotides: TGCGCCAGCAGTGAGAGGGGGACAGGGTCCTACGAGCAGTACTTC. The rearrangement uses TRBV10-1 and TRBJ2-7, with 9 positions matching TRBD1. Unmatched junction bases numbered 3, after V lost 2 bases and J lost 1 base. Looked up from germline, CDR1 is WNHNN and CDR2 is SYGVQD (reference sequence). This CDR3 comprises 15 residues.

This clone was observed a handful of times. The V gene is TRBV6-5, the J gene TRBJ2-1; 8 nucleotides line up with TRBD1. J was trimmed by 3 bases and V by 6 bases; bases with no gene match: 7. Germline CDR1 is MNHEY and CDR2 is SVGAGI. The CDR3 is 15 amino acids. The DNA of the CDR3 is TGTGCCAGCAGATCCGGGACAGGCTACTACAATGAGCAGTTCTTC. It is translated as CASRSGTGYYNEQFF.

This chain connects TRBV25-1 to TRBJ1-1; TRBD1 is a possible D gene (5 bases). The V and J ends lost 6 bases and 5 bases respectively, with 16 bases between them. The CDR3 loop spans 14 amino acids. Germline V lookup: CDR1 MGHDK, CDR2 SYGVNS. The CDR3 nucleotides are TGTGCCAGCAGAGGGCAGGTGGCAGGGACTGAAGCTTTCTTT. Protein product: CASRGQVAGTEAFF.

This clone was detected a few times. The V gene is TRBV4-1, the J gene TRBJ2-1; D is unresolved. The CDR3 runs to 15 residues. Trimming pared 4 bases from V and 0 bases from J, leaving 10 bases between. Germline loops: CDR1 MGHRA, CDR2 YSYEKL. Here the CDR3 reads CASSPVDSSYNEQFF. The CDR3 DNA is TGCGCCAGCAGCCCGGTTGACTCCTCCTACAATGAGCAGTTCTTC.

The chain links TRBV7-9 to TRBJ1-1, with TRBD1 as a possible D gene (6 bases). The V gene's germline CDR1 is SEHNR and CDR2 FQNEAQ (reference sequence). The CDR3 runs to 14 residues. The V gene lost 5 bases and the J gene lost 8 bases, with 18 bases spanning the gap. In DNA, the CDR3 is TGTGCCAGCAGCCGCCCAGGGGCGGGTGAAGAAGCTTTCTTT. Translated: CASSRPGAGEEAFF.

The chain links TRBV27 to TRBJ2-1; TRBD1 is a possible D gene (6 bases). Deletions cut 7 bases from V and 7 bases from J, with 11 bases between. CDR3 length: 12 residues. Germline values: CDR1 MNHEY, CDR2 SMNVEV (reference sequence). In nucleotides, the CDR3 is TGTGCCAGCACCTCAGGGGTAAATGAGCAGTTCTTC. This gives the protein CASTSGVNEQFF.